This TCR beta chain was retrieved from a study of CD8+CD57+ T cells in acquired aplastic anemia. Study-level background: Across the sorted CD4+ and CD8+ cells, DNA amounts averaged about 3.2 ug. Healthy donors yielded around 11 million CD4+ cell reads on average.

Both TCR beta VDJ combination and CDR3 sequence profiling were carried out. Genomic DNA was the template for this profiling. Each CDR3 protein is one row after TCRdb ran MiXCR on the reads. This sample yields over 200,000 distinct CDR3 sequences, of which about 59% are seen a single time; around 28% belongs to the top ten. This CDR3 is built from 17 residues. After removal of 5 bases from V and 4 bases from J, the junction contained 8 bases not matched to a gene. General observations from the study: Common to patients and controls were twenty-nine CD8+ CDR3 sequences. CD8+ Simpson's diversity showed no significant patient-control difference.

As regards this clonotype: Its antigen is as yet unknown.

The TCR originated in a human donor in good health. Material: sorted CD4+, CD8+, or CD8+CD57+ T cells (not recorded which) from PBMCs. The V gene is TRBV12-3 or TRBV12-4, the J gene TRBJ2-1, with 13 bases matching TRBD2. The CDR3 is CASSPPGLAGHYNEQFF. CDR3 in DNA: TGTGCCAGCAGTCCTCCGGGACTAGCGGGGCATTACAATGAGCAGTTCTTC.